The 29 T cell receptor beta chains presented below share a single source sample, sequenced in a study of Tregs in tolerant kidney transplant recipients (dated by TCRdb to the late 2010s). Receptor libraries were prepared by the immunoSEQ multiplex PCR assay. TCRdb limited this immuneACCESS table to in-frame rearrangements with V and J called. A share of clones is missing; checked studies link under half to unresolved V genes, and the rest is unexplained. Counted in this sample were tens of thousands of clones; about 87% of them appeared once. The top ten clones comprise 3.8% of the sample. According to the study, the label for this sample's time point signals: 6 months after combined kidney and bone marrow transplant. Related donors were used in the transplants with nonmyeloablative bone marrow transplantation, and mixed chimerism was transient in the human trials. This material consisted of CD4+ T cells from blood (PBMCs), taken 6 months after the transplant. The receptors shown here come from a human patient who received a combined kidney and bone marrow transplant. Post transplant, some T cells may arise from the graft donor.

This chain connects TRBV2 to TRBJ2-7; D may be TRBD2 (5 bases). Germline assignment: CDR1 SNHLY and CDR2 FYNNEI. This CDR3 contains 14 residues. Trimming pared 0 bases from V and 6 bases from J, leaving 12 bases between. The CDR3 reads CASSEALRGTEQYF. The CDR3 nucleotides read TGTGCCAGCAGTGAAGCGCTTCGGGGAACCGAGCAGTACTTC.

The CDR3 here is CASSSEQGAHFNEKLFF. The CDR3 DNA is TGTGCCAGCAGTTCCGAACAGGGGGCTCACTTTAATGAAAAACTGTTTTTT. The rearrangement uses TRBV6-7 and TRBJ1-4, with TRBD1 identical over 9 bases. TRBV6-7 counts as an open reading frame of uncertain function. The CDR3 length is 17 residues. J was trimmed by 4 bases and V by 4 bases; bases with no gene match: 10.

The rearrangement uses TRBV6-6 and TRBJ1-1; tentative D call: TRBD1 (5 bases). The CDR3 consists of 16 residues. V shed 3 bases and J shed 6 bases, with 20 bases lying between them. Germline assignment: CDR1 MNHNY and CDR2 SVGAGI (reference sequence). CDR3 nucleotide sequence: TGTGCCAGCAGTTATGGGACTGGGGCTGAGGGCGCTGAAGCTTTCTTT. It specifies CASSYGTGAEGAEAFF.

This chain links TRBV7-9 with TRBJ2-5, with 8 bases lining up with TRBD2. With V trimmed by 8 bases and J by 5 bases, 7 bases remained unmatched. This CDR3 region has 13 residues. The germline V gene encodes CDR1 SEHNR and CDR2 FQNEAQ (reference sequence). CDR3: CASYGGAGETQYF. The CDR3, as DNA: TGTGCCAGCTACGGGGGGGCCGGGGAGACCCAGTACTTC. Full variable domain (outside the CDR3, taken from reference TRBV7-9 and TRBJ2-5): DTGVSQNPRHKITKRGQNVTFRCDPISEHNRLYWYRQTLGQGPEFLTYFQNEAQLEKSRLLSDRFSAERPKGSFSTLEIQRTEQGDSAMYLCASYGGAGETQYFGPGTRLLVL.

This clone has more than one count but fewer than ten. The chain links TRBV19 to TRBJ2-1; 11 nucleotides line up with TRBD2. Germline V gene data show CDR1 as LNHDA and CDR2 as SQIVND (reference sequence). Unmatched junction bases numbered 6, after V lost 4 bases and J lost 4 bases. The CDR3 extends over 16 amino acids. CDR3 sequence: CASSRRLAGNYNEQFF. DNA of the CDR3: TGTGCCAGTAGTAGGCGACTAGCGGGGAATTACAATGAGCAGTTCTTC.

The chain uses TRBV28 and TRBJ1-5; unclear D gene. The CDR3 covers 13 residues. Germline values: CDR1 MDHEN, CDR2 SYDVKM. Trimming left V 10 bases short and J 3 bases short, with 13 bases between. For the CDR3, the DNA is TGTGCCACCTCGAGACGGGACAATCAGCCCCAGCATTTT. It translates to CATSRRDNQPQHF.

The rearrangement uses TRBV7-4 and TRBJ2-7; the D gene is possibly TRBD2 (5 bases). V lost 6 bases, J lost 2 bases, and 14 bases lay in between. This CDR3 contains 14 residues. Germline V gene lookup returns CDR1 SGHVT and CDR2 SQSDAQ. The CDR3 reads CASSFWTRTYEQYF. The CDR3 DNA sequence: TGTGCCAGCAGTTTTTGGACTCGTACCTACGAGCAGTACTTC.

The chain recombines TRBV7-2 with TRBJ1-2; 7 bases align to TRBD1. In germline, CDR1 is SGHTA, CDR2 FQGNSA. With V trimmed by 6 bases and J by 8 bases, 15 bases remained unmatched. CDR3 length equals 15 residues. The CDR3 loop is CASSSGTARSMGYTF. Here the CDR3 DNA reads TGTGCCAGCAGTTCTGGGACAGCGCGTTCTATGGGCTACACCTTC.

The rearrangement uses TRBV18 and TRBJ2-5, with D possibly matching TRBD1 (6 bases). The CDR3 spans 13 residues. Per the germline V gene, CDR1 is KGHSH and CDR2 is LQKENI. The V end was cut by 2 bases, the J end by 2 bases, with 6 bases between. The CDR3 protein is CASSPGQQETQYF. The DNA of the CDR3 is TGTGCCAGCTCACCAGGACAGCAAGAGACCCAGTACTTC.

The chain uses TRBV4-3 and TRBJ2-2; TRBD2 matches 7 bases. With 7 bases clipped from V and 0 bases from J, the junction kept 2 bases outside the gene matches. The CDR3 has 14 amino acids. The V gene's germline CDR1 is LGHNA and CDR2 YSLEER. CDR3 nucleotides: TGCGCCAGCAAGCGGGAAGCGAACACCGGGGAGCTGTTTTTT. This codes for CASKREANTGELFF.

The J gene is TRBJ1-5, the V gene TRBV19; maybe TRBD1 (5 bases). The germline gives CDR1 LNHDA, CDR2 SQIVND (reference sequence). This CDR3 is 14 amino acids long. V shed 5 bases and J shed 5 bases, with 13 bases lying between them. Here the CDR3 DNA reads TGTGCCAGTAGTCGACAAATAGGGGATCAGCCCCAGCATTTT. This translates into CASSRQIGDQPQHF.

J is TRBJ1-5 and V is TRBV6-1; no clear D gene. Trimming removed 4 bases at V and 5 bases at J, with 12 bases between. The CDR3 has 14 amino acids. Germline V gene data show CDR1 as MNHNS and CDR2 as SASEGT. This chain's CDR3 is CASSVEGFDQPQHF. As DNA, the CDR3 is TGTGCCAGCAGTGTAGAGGGCTTCGATCAGCCCCAGCATTTT.

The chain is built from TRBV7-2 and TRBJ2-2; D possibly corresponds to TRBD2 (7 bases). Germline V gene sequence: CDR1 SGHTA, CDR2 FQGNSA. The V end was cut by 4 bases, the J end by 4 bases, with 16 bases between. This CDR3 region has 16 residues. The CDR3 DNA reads TGTGCCAGCAGCTCTAGGGGGAGGGTGGGCACCGGGGAGCTGTTTTTT. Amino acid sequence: CASSSRGRVGTGELFF.

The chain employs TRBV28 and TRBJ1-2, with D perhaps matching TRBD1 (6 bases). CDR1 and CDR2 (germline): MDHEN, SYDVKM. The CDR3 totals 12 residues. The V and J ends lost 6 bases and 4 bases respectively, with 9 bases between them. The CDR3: CASRQGSYGYTF. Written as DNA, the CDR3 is TGTGCCAGCAGGCAGGGGTCCTATGGCTACACCTTC.

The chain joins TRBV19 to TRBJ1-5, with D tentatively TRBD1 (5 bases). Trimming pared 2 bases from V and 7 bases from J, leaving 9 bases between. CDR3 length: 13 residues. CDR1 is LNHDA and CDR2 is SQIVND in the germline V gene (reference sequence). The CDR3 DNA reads TGTGCCAGTAGTATATTGACAGTCCAGCCCCAGCATTTT. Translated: CASSILTVQPQHF.

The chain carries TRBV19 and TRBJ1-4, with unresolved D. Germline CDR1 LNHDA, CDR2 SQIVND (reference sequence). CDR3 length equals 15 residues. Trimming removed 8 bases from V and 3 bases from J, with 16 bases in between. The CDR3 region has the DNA TGTGCCAGTTCACGCGGGGTTGCGCCTAATGAAAAACTGTTTTTT. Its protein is CASSRGVAPNEKLFF. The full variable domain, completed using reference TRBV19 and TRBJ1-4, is DGGITQSPKYLFRKEGQNVTLSCEQNLNHDAMYWYRQDPGQGLRLIYYSQIVNDFQKGDIAEGYSVSREKKESFPLTVTSAQKNPTAFYLCASSRGVAPNEKLFFGSGTQLSVL.

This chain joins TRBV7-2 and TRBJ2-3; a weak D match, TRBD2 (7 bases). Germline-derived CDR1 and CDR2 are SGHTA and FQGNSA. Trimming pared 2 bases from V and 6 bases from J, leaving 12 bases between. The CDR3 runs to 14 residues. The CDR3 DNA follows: TGTGCCAGCAGCTTACGGGGGGCCGGGGATACGCAGTATTTT. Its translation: CASSLRGAGDTQYF. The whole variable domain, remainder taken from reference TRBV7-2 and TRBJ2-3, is GAGVSQSPSNKVTEKGKDVELRCDPISGHTALYWYRQSLGQGLEFLIYFQGNSAPDKSGLPSDRFSAERTGGSVSTLTIQRTQQEDSAVYLCASSLRGAGDTQYFGPGTRLTVL.

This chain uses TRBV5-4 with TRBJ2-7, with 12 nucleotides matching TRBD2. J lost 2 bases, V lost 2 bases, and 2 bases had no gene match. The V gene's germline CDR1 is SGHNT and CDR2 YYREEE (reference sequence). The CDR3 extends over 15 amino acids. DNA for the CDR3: TGTGCCAGCAGCTTCGGGACTAGCGGGCCCTACGAGCAGTACTTC. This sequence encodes CASSFGTSGPYEQYF.

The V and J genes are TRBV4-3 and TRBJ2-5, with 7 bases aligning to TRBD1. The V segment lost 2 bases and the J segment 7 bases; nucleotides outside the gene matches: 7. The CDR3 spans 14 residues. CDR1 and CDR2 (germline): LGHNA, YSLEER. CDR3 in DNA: TGCGCCAGCAGCCAAACTAGGGGGCCTGGGACCCAGTACTTC. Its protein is CASSQTRGPGTQYF.

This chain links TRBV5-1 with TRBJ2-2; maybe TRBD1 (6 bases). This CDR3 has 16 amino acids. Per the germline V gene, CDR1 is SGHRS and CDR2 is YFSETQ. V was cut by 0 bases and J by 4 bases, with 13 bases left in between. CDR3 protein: CASSLVVGGATGELFF. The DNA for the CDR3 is TGCGCCAGCAGCTTGGTTGTTGGGGGCGCCACCGGGGAGCTGTTTTTT.

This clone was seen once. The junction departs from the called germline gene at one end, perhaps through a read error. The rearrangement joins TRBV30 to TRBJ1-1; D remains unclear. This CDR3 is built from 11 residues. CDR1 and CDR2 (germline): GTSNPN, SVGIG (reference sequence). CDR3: CAWSEIDIGDF. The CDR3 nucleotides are TGTGCCTGGAGTGAAATCGACATCGGTGATTTT.

This chain's CDR3 is CAIQGAGFDYEQYF. The DNA of the CDR3 is TGTGCCATACAGGGGGCTGGTTTTGACTACGAGCAGTACTTC. The chain combines TRBV10-3 with TRBJ2-7; 9 nucleotides agree with TRBD1. Germline V lookup: CDR1 ENHRY, CDR2 SYGVKD. The CDR3 is made up of 14 amino acids. The V segment lost 9 bases and the J segment 3 bases; nucleotides outside the gene matches: 9.

In DNA, the CDR3 is TGCAGCGCGTGCCCCGGGACAGGGACCGAGGGGCCCTACAATGAGCAGTTCTTC. Protein product: CSACPGTGTEGPYNEQFF. This chain connects TRBV29-1 to TRBJ2-1; 9 bases align to TRBD1. The CDR3 runs to 18 residues. CDR1 and CDR2 from the germline V gene are SQVTM and ANQGSEA. The trim removed 7 bases at V and 2 bases at J, leaving 18 bases unmatched.

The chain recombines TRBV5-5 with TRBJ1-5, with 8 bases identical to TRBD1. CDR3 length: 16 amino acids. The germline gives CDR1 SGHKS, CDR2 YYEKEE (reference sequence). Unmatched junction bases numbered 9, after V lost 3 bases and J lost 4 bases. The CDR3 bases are TGTGCCAGCAGCTACTATTATGGACAGGGAAATCAGCCCCAGCATTTT. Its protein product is CASSYYYGQGNQPQHF. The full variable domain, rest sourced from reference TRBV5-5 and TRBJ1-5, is DAGVTQSPTHLIKTRGQQVTLRCSPISGHKSVSWYQQVLGQGPQFIFQYYEKEERGRGNFPDRFSARQFPNYSSELNVNALLLGDSALYLCASSYYYGQGNQPQHFGDGTRLSIL.

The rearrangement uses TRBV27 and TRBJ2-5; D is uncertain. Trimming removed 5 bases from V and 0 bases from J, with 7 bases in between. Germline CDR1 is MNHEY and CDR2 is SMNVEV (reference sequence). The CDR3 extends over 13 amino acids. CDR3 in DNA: TGTGCCAGCAGTCCCCAGTACCAAGAGACCCAGTACTTC. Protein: CASSPQYQETQYF.

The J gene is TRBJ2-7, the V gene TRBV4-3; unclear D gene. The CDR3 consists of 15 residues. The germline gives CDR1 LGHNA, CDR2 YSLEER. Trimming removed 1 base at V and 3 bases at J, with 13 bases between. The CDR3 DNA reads TGCGCCAGCAGCCAAGTACCACTCCCAGGCTACGAGCAGTACTTC. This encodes CASSQVPLPGYEQYF.

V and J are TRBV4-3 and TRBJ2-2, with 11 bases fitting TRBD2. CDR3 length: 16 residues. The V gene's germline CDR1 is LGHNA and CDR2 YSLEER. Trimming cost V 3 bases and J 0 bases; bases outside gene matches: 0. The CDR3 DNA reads TGCGCCAGCAGCCAGACTAGCGGGGCGAACACCGGGGAGCTGTTTTTT. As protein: CASSQTSGANTGELFF.

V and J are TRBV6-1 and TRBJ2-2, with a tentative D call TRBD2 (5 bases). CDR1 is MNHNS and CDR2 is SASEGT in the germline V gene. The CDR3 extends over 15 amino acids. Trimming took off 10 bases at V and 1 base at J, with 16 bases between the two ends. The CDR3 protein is CATDRLAGNTGELFF. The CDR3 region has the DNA TGTGCCACTGATCGGCTAGCAGGGAACACCGGGGAGCTGTTTTTT.

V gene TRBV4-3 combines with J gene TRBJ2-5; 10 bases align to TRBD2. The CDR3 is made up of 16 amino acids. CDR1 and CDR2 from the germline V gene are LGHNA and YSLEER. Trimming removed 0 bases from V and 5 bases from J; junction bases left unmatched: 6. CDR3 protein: CASSQDGTSGIETQYF. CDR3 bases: TGCGCCAGCAGCCAAGATGGAACTAGCGGGATCGAGACCCAGTACTTC.